A selection of T cell receptor beta chains follows, all from one sample in a study of CD8 T cells in Susac syndrome. TCRdb fed the immunoSEQ multiplex PCR reads into MiXCR, producing one record per CDR3 protein. Of 300,000 to 350,000 distinct CDR3 sequences in the sample, around 90% were seen once. Input material: CD4+ T cells from PBMCs. Receptors were obtained from a human donor with multiple sclerosis. Both conserved end residues are part of each CDR3. The D gene is left open where the match is weak. Expanded clones are given a class, and other clones once, few, many or no size at all.

CDR3 DNA: TGTGCCAGCAGTTCCGGGGGAGCGGGGGCGGATGAGCAGTTCTTC
CDR3 protein: CASSSGGAGADEQFF
clone size: .
J gene: TRBJ2-1
V gene: TRBV7-3
D gene: TRBD2

CDR3 DNA: TGTGCCAGTAGTATAGGGACGGGATCCTACGAGCAGTACTTC
CDR3 protein: CASSIGTGSYEQYF
clone size: once
J gene: TRBJ2-7
V gene: TRBV19
D gene: .

CDR3 DNA: TGTGCCAGCAGCACCCGGACAGGTGGAGTGGGAGAGACCCAGTACTTC
CDR3 protein: CASSTRTGGVGETQYF
clone size: .
J gene: TRBJ2-5
V gene: TRBV9
D gene: TRBD1

CDR3 DNA: TGTGCCAGCAGCCGTCCCGGGACAGGGTCCGTCACTGAAGCTTTCTTT
CDR3 protein: CASSRPGTGSVTEAFF
clone size: .
J gene: TRBJ1-1
V gene: TRBV5-4
D gene: TRBD1

CDR3 DNA: TGTGCCAGCAGTTTACTCGGGGTTCGGAGCACCGGGACCCAGTACTTC
CDR3 protein: CASSLLGVRSTGTQYF
clone size: .
J gene: TRBJ2-5
V gene: TRBV6-5
D gene: .

CDR3 DNA: TGTGCCAGCAGCCAAGAAGGCCCGACCTACAATGAGCAGTTCTTC
CDR3 protein: CASSQEGPTYNEQFF
clone size: .
J gene: TRBJ2-1
V gene: TRBV4-2
D gene: .

CDR3 DNA: TGCGCCAGCAGCCGGGACCCAAATGTGGGGGCTTTCTTT
CDR3 protein: CASSRDPNVGAFF
clone size: .
J gene: TRBJ1-1
V gene: TRBV5-1
D gene: .

CDR3 DNA: TGCGCCAGCAGTCCCCGGACTAGCGGGGGCCACACAGATACGCAGTATTTT
CDR3 protein: CASSPRTSGGHTDTQYF
clone size: .
J gene: TRBJ2-3
V gene: TRBV10-2
D gene: TRBD2

CDR3 DNA: TGTGCCAGCTCACCCCTCGCCGGGGGTACAACTGCAACTAATGAAAAACTGTTTTTT
CDR3 protein: CASSPLAGGTTATNEKLFF
clone size: .
J gene: TRBJ1-4
V gene: TRBV18
D gene: .

CDR3 DNA: TGTGCCAGTAGTATCAGGGCTCGGGGGACTAGCGGGGGGAAGAGCACAGATACGCAGTATTTT
CDR3 protein: CASSIRARGTSGGKSTDTQYF
clone size: .
J gene: TRBJ2-3
V gene: TRBV19
D gene: TRBD2

CDR3 DNA: TGCGCCAGCAGCTTAAACGGGAGCCCGGCAGATACGCAGTATTTT
CDR3 protein: CASSLNGSPADTQYF
clone size: .
J gene: TRBJ2-3
V gene: TRBV5-1
D gene: .